The rows below give T cell receptor beta chains drawn from one sample of a study of blood T cell repertoires in COVID-19. TCRdb's copy holds only in-frame clones and misses some; the assay was immunoSEQ multiplex PCR. The sample has 200,000 to 250,000 clones, approximately 80% seen once; the top ten hold under 3.5%. The sequenced sample consisted of PBMCs or T cells enriched from blood (not recorded which). These TCRs come from a woman aged 55-75 years who had recovered from COVID-19. Both conserved end residues are part of each CDR3. The order of the fields is J gene, D gene, clone size, V gene, CDR3 protein, CDR3 DNA. D genes are given only for firm matches. Clone size is shown for a subset of rows, as once, few, many or a class of expanded clone.

TRBJ1-3 | TRBD1 | few | TRBV9 | CASSVRLGGSSGNTIYF | TGTGCCAGCAGCGTACGGCTAGGGGGCTCCTCTGGAAACACCATATATTTT
TRBJ2-7 | - | - | TRBV2 | CASSENRQREQYF | TGTGCCAGCAGTGAAAATCGACAGCGCGAGCAGTACTTC
TRBJ1-1 | TRBD1 | - | TRBV7-6 | CASSSGTANTEAFF | TGTGCCAGCAGTTCCGGGACAGCGAACACTGAAGCTTTCTTT
TRBJ2-1 | - | few | TRBV24-1 | CATSDSQGHNEQFF | TGTGCCACCAGTGATTCTCAGGGGCACAATGAGCAGTTCTTC
TRBJ1-1 | - | - | TRBV7-9 | CASSWGDTEAFF | TGTGCCAGCAGCTGGGGAGATACTGAAGCTTTCTTT
TRBJ1-1 | TRBD1 | - | TRBV5-1 | CASSPGDRAEAFF | TGCGCCAGCAGCCCTGGGGACAGGGCTGAAGCTTTCTTT
TRBJ1-2 | - | - | TRBV14 | CASSQDGTISGNYGYTF | TGTGCCAGCAGCCAAGATGGGACAATCTCGGGTAACTATGGCTACACCTTC
TRBJ1-2 | - | - | TRBV19 | CASSNSRGGYTF | TGTGCCAGTAGTAACTCCAGGGGTGGCTACACCTTC
TRBJ1-3 | TRBD1 | - | TRBV5-1 | CASSLEGASGNTIYF | TGCGCCAGCAGCTTGGAGGGGGCCTCTGGAAACACCATATATTTT
TRBJ2-2 | - | - | TRBV19 | CASSIQLDLGELFF | TGTGCCAGTAGTATCCAGCTAGATCTCGGGGAGCTGTTTTTT
TRBJ2-1 | TRBD2 | many | TRBV7-2 | CASSLLPAGGPDEQFF | TGTGCCAGCAGCTTACTACCAGCGGGGGGGCCGGATGAGCAGTTCTTC
TRBJ2-7 | - | once | TRBV29-1 | CSVSNRGTSGREQYF | TGCAGCGTTTCAAATAGGGGGACCTCGGGTCGGGAGCAGTACTTC
TRBJ2-2 | TRBD2 | - | TRBV7-2 | CASSLRLAQAGELFF | TGTGCCAGCAGCTTACGACTAGCCCAGGCCGGGGAGCTGTTTTTT